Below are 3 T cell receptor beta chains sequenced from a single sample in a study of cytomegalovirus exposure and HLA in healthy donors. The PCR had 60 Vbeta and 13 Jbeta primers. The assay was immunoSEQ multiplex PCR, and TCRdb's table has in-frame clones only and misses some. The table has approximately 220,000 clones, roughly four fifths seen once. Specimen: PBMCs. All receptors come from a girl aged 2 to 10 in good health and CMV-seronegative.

In DNA form, the CDR3 reads TGTGCCAGCAGTTACTCGGCAGGGCTCCCTGGCGAGCAGTACTTC. It translates to CASSYSAGLPGEQYF. The gene calls are TRBV6-5 and TRBJ2-7; D is possibly TRBD1 (5 bases). Trimming took 0 bases from V and 6 from J, leaving 15 bases between them. This CDR3 comprises 15 residues. Per the germline V gene, CDR1 is MNHEY and CDR2 is SVGAGI.

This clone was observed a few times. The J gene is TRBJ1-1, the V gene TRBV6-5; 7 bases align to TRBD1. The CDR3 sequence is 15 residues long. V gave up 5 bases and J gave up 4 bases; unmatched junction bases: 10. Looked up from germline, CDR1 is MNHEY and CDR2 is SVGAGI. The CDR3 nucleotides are TGTGCCAGCAGTAACGACAGGGTAGCGAGCACTGAAGCTTTCTTT. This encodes CASSNDRVASTEAFF.

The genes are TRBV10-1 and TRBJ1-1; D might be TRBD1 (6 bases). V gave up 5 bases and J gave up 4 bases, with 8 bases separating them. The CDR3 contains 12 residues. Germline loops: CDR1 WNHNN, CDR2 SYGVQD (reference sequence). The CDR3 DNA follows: TGCGCCAGCAGTTCCAGGGGCACTGAAGCTTTCTTT. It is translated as CASSSRGTEAFF.